This T cell receptor beta chain was recovered during a study of blood T cell repertoires in COVID-19. This clone has ten or more counts. The CDR3 sequence is 17 residues long. In germline, CDR1 is SGHAT, CDR2 FQNNGV. V was pared by 4 bases and J by 8 bases, with 11 bases of the junction left unmatched. This table comes from immunoSEQ multiplex PCR, and its TCRdb copy is limited to in-frame clones, with some not included. The sample records about 250,000 clones, over 80% being singletons. The sample comprised peripheral blood. The V gene is TRBV11-2, the J gene TRBJ1-6, with 10 bases lining up with TRBD1. The receptor was derived from a woman in her thirties or forties who had recovered from COVID-19. For the CDR3, the DNA is TGTGCCAGCAGCTCCGACCGGGACAGGGGTACAGATTCACCCCTCCACTTT. It encodes CASSSDRDRGTDSPLHF.